The rows below give T cell receptor beta chains drawn from one sample of a study of blood T cell repertoires in COVID-19. Clones were sequenced by immunoSEQ multiplex PCR, and TCRdb holds only the in-frame ones, with some missing. The table has 250,000 to 300,000 clones, more than 70% seen once. Sequencing was carried out using peripheral blood. The receptors stem from a woman in her 30s with COVID-19, enrolled during active disease. Both conserved end residues are part of each CDR3. A D gene is named only where the DNA matches it firmly. Only some rows state a clone size, as once, few, many or a class for expanded clones.

>TRBJ2-1|TRBV10-3|few|NA
CATSLGNEQFF
TGTGCCACCTCCCTAGGCAATGAGCAGTTCTTC
>TRBJ2-7|TRBV5-1|NA|TRBD2
CASRAGKDYEQYF
TGCGCCAGCAGAGCGGGAAAAGACTACGAGCAGTACTTC
>TRBJ2-1|TRBV6-4|NA|NA
CASSRTASDYNEQFF
TGTGCCAGCAGTAGGACTGCTAGCGACTACAATGAGCAGTTCTTC
>TRBJ1-1|TRBV29-1|NA|NA
CSVEVSGFGNTEAFF
TGCAGCGTTGAAGTCTCAGGATTCGGGAACACTGAAGCTTTCTTT
>TRBJ2-1|TRBV10-1|few|TRBD2
CASSDVTSEYNEQFF
TGCGCCAGCAGTGATGTGACTAGCGAGTACAATGAGCAGTTCTTC
>TRBJ2-3|TRBV10-2|NA|TRBD2
CASSVLSGAMADTQYF
TGCGCCAGCAGTGTCCTAAGCGGGGCCATGGCAGATACGCAGTATTTT
>TRBJ1-6|TRBV11-1|few|TRBD1
CASSDDRANNSPLHF
TGTGCCAGCAGCGACGACAGGGCGAATAATTCACCCCTCCACTTT
>TRBJ2-7|TRBV29-1|NA|NA
CSVEIVGRYEQYF
TGCAGCGTTGAGATAGTGGGGCGCTACGAGCAGTACTTC
>TRBJ2-7|TRBV5-1|NA|TRBD2
CASSLTTRTSGRLYEQYF
TGCGCCAGCAGCCTAACCACCCGGACTAGCGGGAGACTTTACGAGCAGTACTTC
>TRBJ2-1|TRBV4-3|NA|TRBD2
CASSQLAGGGYNEQFF
TGCGCCAGCAGCCAATTAGCGGGAGGAGGCTACAATGAGCAGTTCTTC
>TRBJ2-7|TRBV6-1|NA|TRBD1
CASSEYGTAYEQYF
TGTGCCAGCAGTGAATACGGGACAGCCTACGAGCAGTACTTC
>TRBJ1-6|TRBV9|NA|TRBD1
CASSVPPQQGAGSPLHF
TGTGCCAGCAGCGTACCTCCTCAACAGGGGGCGGGTTCACCCCTCCACTTT
>TRBJ1-2|TRBV7-2|NA|TRBD1
CASSLVDRGGGYTF
TGTGCCAGCAGCTTAGTGGACAGGGGGGGTGGCTACACCTTC
>TRBJ1-2|TRBV27|NA|NA
CASSPLPPTDYGYTF
TGTGCCAGCAGTCCACTTCCCCCGACAGACTATGGCTACACCTTC
>TRBJ2-3|TRBV30|NA|TRBD2
CAWSVVGTSGITQYF
TGTGCCTGGAGTGTGGTCGGGACTAGCGGGATTACGCAGTATTTT
>TRBJ2-3|TRBV5-6|NA|TRBD1
CASSWGTVSTDTQYF
TGTGCCAGCAGCTGGGGGACAGTAAGCACAGATACGCAGTATTTT